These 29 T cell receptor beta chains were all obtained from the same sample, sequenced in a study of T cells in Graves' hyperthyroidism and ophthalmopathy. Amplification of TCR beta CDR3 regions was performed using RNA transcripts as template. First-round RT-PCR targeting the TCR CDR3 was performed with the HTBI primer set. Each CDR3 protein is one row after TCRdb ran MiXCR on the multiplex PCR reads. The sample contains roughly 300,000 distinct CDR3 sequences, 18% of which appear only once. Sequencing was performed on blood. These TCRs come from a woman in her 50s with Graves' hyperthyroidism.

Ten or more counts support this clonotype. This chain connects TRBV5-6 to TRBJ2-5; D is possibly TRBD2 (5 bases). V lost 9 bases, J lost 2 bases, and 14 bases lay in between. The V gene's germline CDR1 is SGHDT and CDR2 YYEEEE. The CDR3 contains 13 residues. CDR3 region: CATERSGQETQYF. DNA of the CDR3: TGTGCCACCGAGAGAAGCGGTCAAGAGACCCAGTACTTC.

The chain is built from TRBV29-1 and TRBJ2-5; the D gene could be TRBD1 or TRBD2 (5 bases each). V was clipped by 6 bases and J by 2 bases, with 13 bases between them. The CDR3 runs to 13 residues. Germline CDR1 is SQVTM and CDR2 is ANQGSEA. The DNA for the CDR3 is TGCAGCGTGGGGAGACAGCAGCAAGAGACCCAGTACTTC. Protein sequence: CSVGRQQQETQYF.

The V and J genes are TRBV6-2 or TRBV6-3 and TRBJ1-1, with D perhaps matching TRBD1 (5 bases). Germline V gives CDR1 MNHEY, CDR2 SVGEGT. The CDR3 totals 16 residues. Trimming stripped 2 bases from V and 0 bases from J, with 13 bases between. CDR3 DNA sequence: TGTGCCAGCAGTTACAATTTACAGGTTATGAACACTGAAGCTTTCTTT. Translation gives CASSYNLQVMNTEAFF.

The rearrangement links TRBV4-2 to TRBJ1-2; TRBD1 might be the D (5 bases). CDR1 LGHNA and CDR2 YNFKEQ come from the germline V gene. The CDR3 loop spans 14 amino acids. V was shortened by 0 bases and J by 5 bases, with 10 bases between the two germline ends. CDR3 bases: TGTGCCAGCAGCCAAGATGACGGGGGATATGGCTACACCTTC. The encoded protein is CASSQDDGGYGYTF.

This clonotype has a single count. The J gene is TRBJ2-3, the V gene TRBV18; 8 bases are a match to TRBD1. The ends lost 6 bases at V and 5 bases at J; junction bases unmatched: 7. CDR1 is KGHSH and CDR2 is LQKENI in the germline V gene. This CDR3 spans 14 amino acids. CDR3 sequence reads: CASSPGTGRDTQYF. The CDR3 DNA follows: TGTGCCAGCTCCCCCGGGACAGGAAGAGATACGCAGTATTTT.

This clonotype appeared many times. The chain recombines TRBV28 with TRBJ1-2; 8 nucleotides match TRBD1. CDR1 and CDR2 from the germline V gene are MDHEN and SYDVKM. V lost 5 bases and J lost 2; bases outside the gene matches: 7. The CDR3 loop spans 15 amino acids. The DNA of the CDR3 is TGTGCCAGCAGTGGACAGGGAGATTCAAACTATGGCTACACCTTC. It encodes CASSGQGDSNYGYTF.

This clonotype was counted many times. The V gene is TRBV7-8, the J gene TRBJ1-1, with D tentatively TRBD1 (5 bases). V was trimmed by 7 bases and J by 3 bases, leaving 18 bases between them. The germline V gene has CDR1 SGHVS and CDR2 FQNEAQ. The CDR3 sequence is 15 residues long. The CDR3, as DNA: TGTGCCAGCAACAAACTGGGGGGGGTTGACACTGAAGCTTTCTTT. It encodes CASNKLGGVDTEAFF.

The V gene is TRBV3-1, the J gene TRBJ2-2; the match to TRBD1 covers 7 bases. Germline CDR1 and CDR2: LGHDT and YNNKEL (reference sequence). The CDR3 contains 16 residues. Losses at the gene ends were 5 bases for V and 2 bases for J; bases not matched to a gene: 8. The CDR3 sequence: CASSFFGTANTGELFF. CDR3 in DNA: TGTGCCAGCAGCTTTTTCGGGACAGCAAACACCGGGGAGCTGTTTTTT.

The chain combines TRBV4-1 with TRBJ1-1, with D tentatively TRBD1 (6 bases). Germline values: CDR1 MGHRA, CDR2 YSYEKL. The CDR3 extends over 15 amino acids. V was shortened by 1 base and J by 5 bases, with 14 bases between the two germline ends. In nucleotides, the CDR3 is TGCGCCAGCAGCCAAGTACAGGGTGGGAGTACTGAAGCTTTCTTT. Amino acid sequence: CASSQVQGGSTEAFF.

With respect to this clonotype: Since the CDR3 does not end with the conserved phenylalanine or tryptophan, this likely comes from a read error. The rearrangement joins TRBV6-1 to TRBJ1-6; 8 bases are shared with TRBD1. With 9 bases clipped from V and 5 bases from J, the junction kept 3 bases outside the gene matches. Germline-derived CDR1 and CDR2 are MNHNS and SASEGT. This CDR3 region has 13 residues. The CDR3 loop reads CASMGQDNSPLHL. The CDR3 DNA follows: TGTGCCAGTATGGGACAGGATAATTCACCCCTCCACCTT.

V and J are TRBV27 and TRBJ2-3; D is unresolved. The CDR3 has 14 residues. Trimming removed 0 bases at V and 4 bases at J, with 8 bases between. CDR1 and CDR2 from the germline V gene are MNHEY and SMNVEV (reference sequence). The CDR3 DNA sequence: TGTGCCAGCAGTTTATCGAGACCCCCAGATACGCAGTATTTT. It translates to CASSLSRPPDTQYF.

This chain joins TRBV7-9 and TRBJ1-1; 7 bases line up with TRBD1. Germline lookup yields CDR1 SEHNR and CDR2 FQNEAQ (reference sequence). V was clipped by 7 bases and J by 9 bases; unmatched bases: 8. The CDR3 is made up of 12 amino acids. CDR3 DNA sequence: TGTGCCAGCAACGGACAGGACCTTAAAGCTTTCTTT. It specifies CASNGQDLKAFF.

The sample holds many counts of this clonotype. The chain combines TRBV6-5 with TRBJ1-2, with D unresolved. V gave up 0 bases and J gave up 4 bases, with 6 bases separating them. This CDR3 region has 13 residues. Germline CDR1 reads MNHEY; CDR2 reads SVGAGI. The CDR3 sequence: CASSYSLSYGYTF. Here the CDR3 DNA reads TGTGCCAGCAGTTACTCACTTTCCTATGGCTACACCTTC.

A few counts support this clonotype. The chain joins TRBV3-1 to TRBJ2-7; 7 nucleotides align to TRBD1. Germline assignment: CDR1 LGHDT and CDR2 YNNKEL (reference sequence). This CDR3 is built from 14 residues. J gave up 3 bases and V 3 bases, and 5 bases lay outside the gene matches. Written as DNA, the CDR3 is TGTGCCAGCAGCCATTCGCCAGGGGGCTACGAGCAGTACTTC. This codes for CASSHSPGGYEQYF.

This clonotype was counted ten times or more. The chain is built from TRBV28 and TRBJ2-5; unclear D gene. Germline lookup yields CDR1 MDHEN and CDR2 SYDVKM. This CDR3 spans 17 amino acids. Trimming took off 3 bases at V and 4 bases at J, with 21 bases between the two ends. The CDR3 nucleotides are TGTGCCAGCAGTTTTCGCCCACTTTTCGACCAAGCAGAGACCCAGTACTTC. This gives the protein CASSFRPLFDQAETQYF.

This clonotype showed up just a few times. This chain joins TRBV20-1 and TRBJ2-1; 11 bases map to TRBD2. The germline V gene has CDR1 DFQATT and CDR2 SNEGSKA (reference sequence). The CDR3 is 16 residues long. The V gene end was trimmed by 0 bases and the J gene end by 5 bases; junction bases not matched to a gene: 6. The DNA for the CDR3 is TGCAGTGCTAGAGATTTGGGGACTAGCGGTGACAATGAGCAGTTCTTC. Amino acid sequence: CSARDLGTSGDNEQFF.

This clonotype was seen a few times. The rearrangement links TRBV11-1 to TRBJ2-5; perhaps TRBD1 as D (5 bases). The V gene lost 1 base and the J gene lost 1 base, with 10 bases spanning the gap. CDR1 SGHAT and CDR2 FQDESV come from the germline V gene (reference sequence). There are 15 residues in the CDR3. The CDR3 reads CASSLVTQGQETQYF. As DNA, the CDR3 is TGTGCCAGCAGCTTAGTAACCCAGGGCCAAGAGACCCAGTACTTC.

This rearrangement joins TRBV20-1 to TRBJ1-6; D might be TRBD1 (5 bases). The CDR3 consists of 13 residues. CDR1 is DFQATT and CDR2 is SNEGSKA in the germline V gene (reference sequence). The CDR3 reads CSGGTSRNSPLHF. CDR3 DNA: TGCAGCGGGGGGACTAGCAGAAATTCACCCCTCCACTTT.

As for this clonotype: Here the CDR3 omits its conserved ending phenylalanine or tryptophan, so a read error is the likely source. CDR3 sequence: CASSSRTSGSMETQYL. The CDR3 DNA reads TGTGCCAGCTCATCTCGGACTAGCGGGAGTATGGAGACCCAGTACCTC. The chain uses TRBV18 and TRBJ2-5, with 13 bases matching TRBD2. Germline CDR1 KGHSH, CDR2 LQKENI. V gave up 5 bases and J gave up 5 bases; unmatched junction bases: 8. This CDR3 is built from 16 residues.

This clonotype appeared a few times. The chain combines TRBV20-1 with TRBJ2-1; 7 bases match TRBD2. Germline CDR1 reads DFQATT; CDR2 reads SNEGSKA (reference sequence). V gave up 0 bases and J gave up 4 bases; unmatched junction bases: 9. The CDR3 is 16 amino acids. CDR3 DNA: TGCAGTGCTAGAGATCCATTAAGCGGGGATTACAATGAGCAGTTCTTC. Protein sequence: CSARDPLSGDYNEQFF.

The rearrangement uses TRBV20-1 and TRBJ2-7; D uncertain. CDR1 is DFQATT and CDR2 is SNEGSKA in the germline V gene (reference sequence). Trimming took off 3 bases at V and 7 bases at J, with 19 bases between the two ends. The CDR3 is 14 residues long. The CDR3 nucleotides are TGCAGTGCTAGTGGCGCGGTTTCTGGGTGGGAGCAGTACTTC. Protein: CSASGAVSGWEQYF.

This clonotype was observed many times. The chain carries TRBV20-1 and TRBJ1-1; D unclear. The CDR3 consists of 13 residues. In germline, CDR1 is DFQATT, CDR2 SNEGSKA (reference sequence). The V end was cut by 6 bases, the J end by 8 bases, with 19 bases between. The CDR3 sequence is CSAAGGASPEAFF. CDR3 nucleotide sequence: TGCAGTGCCGCCGGAGGTGCCTCCCCCGAAGCTTTCTTT.

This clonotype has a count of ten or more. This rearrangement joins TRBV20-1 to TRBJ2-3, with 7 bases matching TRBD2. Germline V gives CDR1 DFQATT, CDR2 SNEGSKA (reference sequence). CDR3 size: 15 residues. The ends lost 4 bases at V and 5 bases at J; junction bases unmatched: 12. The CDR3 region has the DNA TGCAGTGCTAACAAGGGACTACTCCCCGGAGATACGCAGTATTTT. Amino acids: CSANKGLLPGDTQYF.

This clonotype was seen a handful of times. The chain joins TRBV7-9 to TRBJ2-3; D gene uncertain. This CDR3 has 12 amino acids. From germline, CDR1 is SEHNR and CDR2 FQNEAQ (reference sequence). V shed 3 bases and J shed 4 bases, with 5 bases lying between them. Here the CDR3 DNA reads TGTGCCAGCAGCTTCCTCTCAGATACGCAGTATTTT. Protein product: CASSFLSDTQYF. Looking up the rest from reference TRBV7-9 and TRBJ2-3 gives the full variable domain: DTGVSQNPRHKITKRGQNVTFRCDPISEHNRLYWYRQTLGQGPEFLTYFQNEAQLEKSRLLSDRFSAERPKGSFSTLEIQRTEQGDSAMYLCASSFLSDTQYFGPGTRLTVL.

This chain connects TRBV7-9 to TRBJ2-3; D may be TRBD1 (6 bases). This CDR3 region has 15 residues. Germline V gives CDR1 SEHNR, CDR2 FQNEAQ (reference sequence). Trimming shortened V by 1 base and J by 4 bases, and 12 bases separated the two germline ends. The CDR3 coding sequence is TGTGCCAGCAGCTTAGTAGGGGGAGAGTCAGATACGCAGTATTTT. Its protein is CASSLVGGESDTQYF.

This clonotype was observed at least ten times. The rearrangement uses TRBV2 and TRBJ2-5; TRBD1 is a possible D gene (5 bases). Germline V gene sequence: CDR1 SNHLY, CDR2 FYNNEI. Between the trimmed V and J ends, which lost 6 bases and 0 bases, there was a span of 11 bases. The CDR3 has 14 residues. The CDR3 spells CASRRQNYQETQYF. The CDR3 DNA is TGTGCCAGCAGGAGACAGAACTACCAAGAGACCCAGTACTTC.

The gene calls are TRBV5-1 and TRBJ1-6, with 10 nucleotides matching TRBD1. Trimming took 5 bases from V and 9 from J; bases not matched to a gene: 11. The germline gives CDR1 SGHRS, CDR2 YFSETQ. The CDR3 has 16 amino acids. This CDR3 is CASSLGWTGGTSPLHF. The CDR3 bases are TGCGCCAGCAGTCTTGGGTGGACAGGGGGAACTTCACCCCTCCACTTT.

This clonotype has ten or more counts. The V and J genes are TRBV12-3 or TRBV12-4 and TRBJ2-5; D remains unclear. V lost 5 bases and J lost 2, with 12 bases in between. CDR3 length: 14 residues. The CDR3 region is CASSPDWDQETQYF. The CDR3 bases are TGTGCCAGCAGTCCCGACTGGGATCAAGAGACCCAGTACTTC.

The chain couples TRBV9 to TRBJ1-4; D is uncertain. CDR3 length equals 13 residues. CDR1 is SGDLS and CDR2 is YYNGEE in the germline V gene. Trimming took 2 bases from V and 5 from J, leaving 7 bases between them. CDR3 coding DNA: TGTGCCAGCAGCGTCGGAGTAAATGAAAAACTGTTTTTT. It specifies CASSVGVNEKLFF.